These 21 T cell receptor beta chains originate from one sample sequenced in a study of blood T cell repertoires in COVID-19 (dated by TCRdb to the early 2020s). Library preparation employed the immunoSEQ multiplex PCR assay. TCRdb limited this immuneACCESS table to in-frame rearrangements with V and J called. A share of clones is missing; checked studies link under half to unresolved V genes, and the rest is unexplained. For this sample there are over 100,000 clones; about 87% appear just once. Around 1.2% of the sample goes to the ten largest clones. Sequenced: peripheral blood. The source of these receptors is a human donor in a cohort sampled during active COVID-19.

V and J are TRBV12-3 or TRBV12-4 and TRBJ1-3; D may be TRBD1 (6 bases). The CDR3 consists of 13 residues. The V gene lost 5 bases and the J gene lost 4 bases, with 9 bases spanning the gap. CDR3 residues: CASSTGTGNTIYF. CDR3 bases: TGTGCCAGCAGTACAGGGACCGGAAACACCATATATTTT.

The chain recombines TRBV4-1 with TRBJ1-1; D is possibly TRBD1 (5 bases). Germline CDR1 reads MGHRA; CDR2 reads YSYEKL. The length of the CDR3 is 14 residues. Trimming cost V 3 bases and J 4 bases, with 12 bases left between them. The CDR3 loop reads CASSHPGYGTEAFF. In DNA form, the CDR3 reads TGCGCCAGCAGCCATCCAGGGTACGGCACTGAAGCTTTCTTT.

The chain couples TRBV7-2 to TRBJ2-2; 8 bases align to TRBD2. Germline CDR1 reads SGHTA; CDR2 reads FQGNSA. This CDR3 is 17 amino acids long. V lost 5 bases, J lost 6 bases, and 14 bases stayed unmatched. CDR3 in DNA: TGTGCCAGCAGCGCCCGCCGACCCAGACTAGCGTCCGGGGAGCTGTTTTTT. This gives the protein CASSARRPRLASGELFF.

The chain uses TRBV4-2 and TRBJ2-1, with 10 bases identical to TRBD2. Germline V gene lookup returns CDR1 LGHNA and CDR2 YNFKEQ. With 5 bases clipped from V and 8 bases from J, the junction kept 9 bases outside the gene matches. This CDR3 has 15 residues. The DNA for the CDR3 is TGTGCCAGCAGCGAAGGGAGTAGCGGGAGGCATGAGCAGTTCTTC. It codes for CASSEGSSGRHEQFF.

The chain employs TRBV18 and TRBJ1-1; D call uncertain. The length of the CDR3 is 15 residues. The V and J ends lost 1 base and 1 base respectively, with 10 bases between them. CDR1 and CDR2 from the germline V gene are KGHSH and LQKENI. CDR3 loop: CASSPLFQENTEAFF. The CDR3 nucleotides are TGTGCCAGCTCACCACTCTTTCAGGAGAACACTGAAGCTTTCTTT. Combining the CDR3 with reference TRBV18 and TRBJ1-1 gives the whole variable domain NAGVMQNPRHLVRRRGQEARLRCSPMKGHSHVYWYRQLPEEGLKFMVYLQKENIIDESGMPKERFSAEFPKEGPSILRIQQVVRGDSAAYFCASSPLFQENTEAFFGQGTRLTVV.

V is TRBV19 and J is TRBJ1-4, with 8 nucleotides matching TRBD1. Germline CDR1 LNHDA, CDR2 SQIVND (reference sequence). The CDR3 has 16 residues. Unmatched junction bases numbered 13, after V lost 6 bases and J lost 7 bases. The CDR3 loop is CASRKSTGAAREKLFF. CDR3 in DNA: TGTGCCAGTAGGAAATCGACAGGGGCGGCTCGTGAAAAACTGTTTTTT.

The genes are TRBV6-4 and TRBJ1-5; no firm D call. The CDR3 runs 17 residues. Trimming pared 2 bases from V and 6 bases from J, leaving 20 bases between. CDR1 and CDR2 from the germline V gene are MRHNA and SNTAGT. As DNA, the CDR3 is TGTGCCAGCAGTGACCACGAGGCCCACCGCGATGGTCAGCCCCAGCATTTT. Translating gives CASSDHEAHRDGQPQHF.

The V gene is TRBV19, the J gene TRBJ1-2, with D possibly being TRBD1 (6 bases). V lost 3 bases and J lost 3, with 17 bases in between. The CDR3 consists of 16 residues. The germline gives CDR1 LNHDA, CDR2 SQIVND (reference sequence). DNA for the CDR3: TGTGCCAGTAGTATCCGACAGGCGAGTTCTGACTATGGCTACACCTTC. The encoded protein is CASSIRQASSDYGYTF.

This chain joins TRBV6-1 and TRBJ2-7; 11 bases map to TRBD2. The CDR3 totals 17 residues. The J segment lost 3 bases and the V segment lost 4 bases, leaving 11 bases of the junction unmatched. Looked up from germline, CDR1 is MNHNS and CDR2 is SASEGT. The CDR3 protein is CASSGEITSGGVYEQYF. CDR3 nucleotides: TGTGCCAGCAGTGGGGAGATCACTAGCGGGGGAGTCTACGAGCAGTACTTC.

Note on this clone: This likely comes from a read error, as the CDR3 has no conserved phenylalanine or tryptophan at its end. The DNA is left out, because the CDR3 cannot be placed on it with certainty; the CDR3 is given as TCRdb lists it. V and J are TRBV5-6 and TRBJ1-2; TRBD1 is the table's D call, not checked against the DNA. The CDR3 is 13 amino acids in total, end residues counted. The V gene's germline CDR1 is SGHDT and CDR2 YYEEEE. This CDR3 reads CASSTFRDSLSVA.

This rearrangement joins TRBV6-2 or TRBV6-3 to TRBJ1-2, with TRBD1 identical over 8 bases. Germline V gene lookup returns CDR1 MNHEY and CDR2 SVGEGT. This CDR3 region has 15 residues. The junction had 11 bases not matched to a gene; V was cut back by 5 bases and J by 6 bases. The CDR3 sequence is CASSPGTGIWNGYTF. The CDR3 nucleotides read TGTGCCAGCAGTCCCGGGACAGGTATTTGGAATGGCTACACCTTC.

This clone was seen more than once but under ten times. The chain combines TRBV7-3 with TRBJ2-3; D is possibly TRBD1 (6 bases). The V and J ends lost 5 bases and 4 bases respectively, with 16 bases between them. CDR1 and CDR2 from the germline V gene are SGHTA and FQGTGA. The CDR3 is 15 residues long. The CDR3 loop is CASSHAAGDADTQYF. The CDR3 nucleotides are TGTGCCAGCAGCCACGCGGCAGGGGACGCAGATACGCAGTATTTT.

The chain has TRBV19 and TRBJ2-6; tentatively, D is TRBD2 (5 bases). V was clipped by 3 bases and J by 0 bases, with 12 bases between them. The CDR3 has 17 amino acids. In germline, CDR1 is LNHDA, CDR2 SQIVND (reference sequence). This CDR3 reads CASSIGGRPSGANVLTF. The DNA of the CDR3 is TGTGCCAGTAGTATTGGAGGCAGGCCCTCTGGGGCCAACGTCCTGACTTTC.

V gene TRBV18 combines with J gene TRBJ1-4, with D unresolved. The CDR3 is made up of 15 amino acids. V was trimmed by 3 bases and J by 7 bases, leaving 15 bases between them. Per germline, CDR1 KGHSH and CDR2 LQKENI. Written as DNA, the CDR3 is TGTGCCAGCTCACCGGCACAAATGGTGTTTGAAAAACTGTTTTTT. Translated: CASSPAQMVFEKLFF.

The chain couples TRBV19 to TRBJ1-1, with D possibly TRBD1 on 6 matching bases. CDR1 is LNHDA and CDR2 is SQIVND in the germline V gene (reference sequence). The length of the CDR3 is 14 residues. Trimming cost V 5 bases and J 6 bases, with 16 bases left between them. The CDR3 is CASSGRGGLSEAFF. CDR3 in DNA: TGTGCCAGTAGTGGGCGGGGGGGGCTTTCTGAAGCTTTCTTT.

The chain employs TRBV9 and TRBJ1-5; 7 nucleotides align to TRBD1. Germline values: CDR1 SGDLS, CDR2 YYNGEE. Trimming at V came to 0 bases and at J to 5 bases, leaving 11 bases not matched to a gene. The CDR3 runs to 17 residues. The CDR3 DNA is TGTGCCAGCAGCGTAGATCCCCTCGACAGGGTCTATCAGCCCCAGCATTTT. It codes for CASSVDPLDRVYQPQHF.

The V call is TRBV4-2, the J call TRBJ1-2; 7 nucleotides match TRBD1. There are 14 residues in the CDR3. The V and J ends lost 0 bases and 7 bases, in that order; junction bases with no gene match: 5. Germline CDR1 is LGHNA and CDR2 is YNFKEQ. Here the CDR3 DNA reads TGTGCCAGCAGCCAAGATCCGGGACAGTTTGGCTACACCTTC. It translates to CASSQDPGQFGYTF.

The chain employs TRBV5-1 and TRBJ1-2; 8 bases fit TRBD1. CDR1 and CDR2 from the germline V gene are SGHRS and YFSETQ. The CDR3 contains 15 residues. Trimming at V came to 4 bases and at J to 5 bases, leaving 10 bases not matched to a gene. The CDR3 loop reads CASSPSGQVVYGYTF. The CDR3 nucleotides read TGCGCCAGCAGCCCGTCGGGACAGGTCGTATATGGCTACACCTTC. Based on the CDR3 plus reference TRBV5-1 and TRBJ1-2, the full variable domain is KAGVTQTPRYLIKTRGQQVTLSCSPISGHRSVSWYQQTPGQGLQFLFEYFSETQRNKGNFPGRFSGRQFSNSRSEMNVSTLELGDSALYLCASSPSGQVVYGYTFGSGTRLTVV.

In this sample, this clone is medium-sized. The chain carries TRBV11-2 and TRBJ2-1, with a possible D match to TRBD1 (7 bases). The CDR3 loop spans 13 amino acids. Germline V gene data show CDR1 as SGHAT and CDR2 as FQNNGV. V was clipped by 3 bases and J by 7 bases, with 10 bases between them. The CDR3 DNA is TGTGCCAGCAGCTTCTCAGGGGGGAATGAGCAGTTCTTC. The encoded protein is CASSFSGGNEQFF.

As DNA, the CDR3 is TGTGCCAGCAGTGAATTCCCGGGACACTCTGGAAACACCATATATTTT. This codes for CASSEFPGHSGNTIYF. J is TRBJ1-3 and V is TRBV2; the D gene is possibly TRBD1 (6 bases). The CDR3 runs 16 residues. Germline-derived CDR1 and CDR2 are SNHLY and FYNNEI. The germline V and J ends were trimmed by 2 bases and 0 bases, with 11 bases remaining between them.

The genes are TRBV24-1 and TRBJ2-3; 9 bases line up with TRBD2. The germline V gene encodes CDR1 KGHDR and CDR2 SFDVKD. The CDR3 has 17 amino acids. The V and J ends lost 3 bases and 2 bases, in that order; junction bases with no gene match: 8. The CDR3: CATSDALAGAPTDTQYF. CDR3 DNA sequence: TGTGCCACCAGTGATGCTTTAGCGGGGGCCCCCACAGATACGCAGTATTTT.